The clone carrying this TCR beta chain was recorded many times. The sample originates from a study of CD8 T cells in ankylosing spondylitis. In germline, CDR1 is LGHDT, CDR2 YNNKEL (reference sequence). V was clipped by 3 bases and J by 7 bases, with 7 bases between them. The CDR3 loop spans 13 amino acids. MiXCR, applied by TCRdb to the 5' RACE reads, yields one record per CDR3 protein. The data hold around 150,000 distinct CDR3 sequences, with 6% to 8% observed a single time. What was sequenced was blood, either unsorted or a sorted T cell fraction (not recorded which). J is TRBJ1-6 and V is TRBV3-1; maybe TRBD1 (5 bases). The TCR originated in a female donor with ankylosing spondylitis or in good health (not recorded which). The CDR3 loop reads CASSHGDNSPLHF. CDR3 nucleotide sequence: TGTGCCAGCAGCCACGGGGACAATTCACCCCTCCACTTT. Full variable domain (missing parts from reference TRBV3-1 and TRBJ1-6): DTAVSQTPKYLVTQMGNDKSIKCEQNLGHDTMYWYKQDSKKFLKIMFSYNNKELIINETVPNRFSPKSPDKAHLNLHINSLELGDSAVYFCASSHGDNSPLHFGNGTRLTVT.